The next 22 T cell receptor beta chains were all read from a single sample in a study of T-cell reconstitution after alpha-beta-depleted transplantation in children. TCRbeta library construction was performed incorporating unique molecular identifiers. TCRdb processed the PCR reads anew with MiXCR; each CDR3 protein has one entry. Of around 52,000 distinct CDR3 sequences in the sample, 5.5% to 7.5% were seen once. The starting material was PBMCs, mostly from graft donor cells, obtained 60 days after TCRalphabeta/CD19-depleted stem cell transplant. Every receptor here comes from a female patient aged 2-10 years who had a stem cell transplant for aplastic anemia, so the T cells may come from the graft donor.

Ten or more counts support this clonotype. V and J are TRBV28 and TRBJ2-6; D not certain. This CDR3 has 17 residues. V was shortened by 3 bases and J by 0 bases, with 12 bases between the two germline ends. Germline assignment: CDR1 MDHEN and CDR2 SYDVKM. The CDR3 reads CASSFENKSSGANVLTF. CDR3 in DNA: TGTGCCAGCAGTTTCGAAAACAAAAGCTCTGGGGCCAACGTCCTGACTTTC.

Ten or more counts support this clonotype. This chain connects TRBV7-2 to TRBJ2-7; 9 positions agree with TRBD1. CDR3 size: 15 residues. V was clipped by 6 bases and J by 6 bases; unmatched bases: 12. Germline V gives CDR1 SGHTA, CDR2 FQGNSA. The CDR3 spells CASRRDRDRVGEQYF. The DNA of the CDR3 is TGTGCCAGCAGGAGAGACCGGGACAGGGTCGGCGAGCAGTACTTC.

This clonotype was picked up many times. This CDR3 is CASSSFDRVPEQFF. CDR3 DNA sequence: TGCGCCAGCAGCTCATTCGACAGGGTCCCTGAGCAGTTCTTC. The chain uses TRBV5-1 and TRBJ2-1, with 7 positions matching TRBD1. CDR1 is SGHRS and CDR2 is YFSETQ in the germline V gene. The CDR3 length is 14 residues. Unmatched junction bases numbered 9, after V lost 3 bases and J lost 9 bases.

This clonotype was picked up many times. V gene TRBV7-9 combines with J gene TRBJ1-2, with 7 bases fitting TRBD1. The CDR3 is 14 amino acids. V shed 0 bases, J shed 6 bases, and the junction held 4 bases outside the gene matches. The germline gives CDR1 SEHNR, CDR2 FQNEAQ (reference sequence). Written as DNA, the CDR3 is TGTGCCAGCAGCTTAGCGCCGACAGGGCATGGCTACACCTTC. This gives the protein CASSLAPTGHGYTF.

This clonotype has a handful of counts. CDR3 loop: CASSSGAGWSSGNTIYF. The CDR3 coding sequence is TGTGCCAGCAGCTCTGGGGCAGGTTGGAGCTCTGGAAACACCATATATTTT. The J gene is TRBJ1-3, the V gene TRBV7-6; possible D gene TRBD1, 5 bases. The CDR3 covers 17 residues. The germline V and J ends were trimmed by 4 bases and 0 bases, with 16 bases remaining between them. In germline, CDR1 is SGHVS, CDR2 FNYEAQ.

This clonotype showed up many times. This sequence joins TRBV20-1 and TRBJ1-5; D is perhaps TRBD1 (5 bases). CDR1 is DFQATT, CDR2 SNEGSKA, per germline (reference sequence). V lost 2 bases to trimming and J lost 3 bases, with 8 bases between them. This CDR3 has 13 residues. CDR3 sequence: CSARMGVNQPQHF. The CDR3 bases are TGCAGTGCTAGAATGGGGGTCAATCAGCCCCAGCATTTT.

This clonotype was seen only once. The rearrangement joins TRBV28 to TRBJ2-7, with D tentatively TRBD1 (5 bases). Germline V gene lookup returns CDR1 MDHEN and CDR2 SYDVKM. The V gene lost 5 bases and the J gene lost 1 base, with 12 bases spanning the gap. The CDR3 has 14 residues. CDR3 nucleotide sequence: TGTGCCAGCAGTGAACAGGAGACATCCTACGAGCAGTACTTC. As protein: CASSEQETSYEQYF.

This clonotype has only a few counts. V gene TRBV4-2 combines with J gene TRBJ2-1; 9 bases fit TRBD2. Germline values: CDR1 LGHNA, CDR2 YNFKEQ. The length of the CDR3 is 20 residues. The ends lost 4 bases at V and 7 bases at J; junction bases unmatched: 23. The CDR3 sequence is CASSPRHFSGSTDGRNEQFF. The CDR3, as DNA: TGTGCCAGCAGCCCAAGACATTTTAGCGGGAGTACGGACGGGAGGAATGAGCAGTTCTTC.

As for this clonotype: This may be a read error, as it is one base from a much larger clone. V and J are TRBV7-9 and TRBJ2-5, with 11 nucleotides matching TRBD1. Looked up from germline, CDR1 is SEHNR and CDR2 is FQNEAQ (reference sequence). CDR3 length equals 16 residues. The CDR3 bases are TGTGCCAGCAGCCCTAGGACAGGGGGCTGGGTAGAGACCAAGTACTTC. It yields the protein CASSPRTGGWVETKYF.

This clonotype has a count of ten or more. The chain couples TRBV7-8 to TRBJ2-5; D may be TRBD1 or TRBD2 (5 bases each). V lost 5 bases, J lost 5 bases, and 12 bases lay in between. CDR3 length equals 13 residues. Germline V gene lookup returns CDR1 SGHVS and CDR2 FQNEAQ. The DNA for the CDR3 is TGTGCCAGCAGCGTCGATTGGGGGGAGACCCAGTACTTC. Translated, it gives CASSVDWGETQYF. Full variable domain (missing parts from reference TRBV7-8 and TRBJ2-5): GAGVSQSPRYKVAKRGQDVALRCDPISGHVSLFWYQQALGQGPEFLTYFQNEAQLDKSGLPSDRFFAERPEGSVSTLKIQRTQQEDSAVYLCASSVDWGETQYFGPGTRLLVL.

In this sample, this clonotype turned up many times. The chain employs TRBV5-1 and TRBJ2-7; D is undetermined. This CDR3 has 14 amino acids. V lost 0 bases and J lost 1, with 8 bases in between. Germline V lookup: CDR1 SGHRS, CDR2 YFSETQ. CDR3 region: CASSLAGRSYEQYF. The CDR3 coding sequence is TGCGCCAGCAGCTTGGCCGGACGGTCCTACGAGCAGTACTTC.

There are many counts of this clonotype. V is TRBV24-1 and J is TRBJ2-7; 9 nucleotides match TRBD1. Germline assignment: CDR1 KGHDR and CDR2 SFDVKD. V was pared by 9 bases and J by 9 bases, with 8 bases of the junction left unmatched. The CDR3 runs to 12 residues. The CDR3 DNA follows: TGTGCCACCGCGACAGGGGGTAGTGGGCAGTACTTC. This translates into CATATGGSGQYF.

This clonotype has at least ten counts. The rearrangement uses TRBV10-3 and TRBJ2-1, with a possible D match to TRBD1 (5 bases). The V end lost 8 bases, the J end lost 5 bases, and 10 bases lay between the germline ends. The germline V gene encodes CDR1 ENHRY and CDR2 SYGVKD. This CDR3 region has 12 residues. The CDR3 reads CAISLTDNEQFF. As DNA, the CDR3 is TGTGCCATCTCCTTGACAGACAATGAGCAGTTCTTC.

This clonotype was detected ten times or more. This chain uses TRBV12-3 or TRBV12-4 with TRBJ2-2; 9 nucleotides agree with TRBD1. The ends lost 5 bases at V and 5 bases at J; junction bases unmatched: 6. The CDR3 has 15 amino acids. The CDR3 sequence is CASSPRDRATGELFF. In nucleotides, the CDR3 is TGTGCCAGCAGTCCCCGGGACAGGGCAACCGGGGAGCTGTTTTTT.

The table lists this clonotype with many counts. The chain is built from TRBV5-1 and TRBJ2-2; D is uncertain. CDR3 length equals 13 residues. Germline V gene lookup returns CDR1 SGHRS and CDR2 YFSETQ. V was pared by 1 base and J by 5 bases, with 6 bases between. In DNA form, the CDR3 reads TGCGCCAGCAGCTTGTCCGAGACCGGGGAGCTGTTTTTT. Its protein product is CASSLSETGELFF.

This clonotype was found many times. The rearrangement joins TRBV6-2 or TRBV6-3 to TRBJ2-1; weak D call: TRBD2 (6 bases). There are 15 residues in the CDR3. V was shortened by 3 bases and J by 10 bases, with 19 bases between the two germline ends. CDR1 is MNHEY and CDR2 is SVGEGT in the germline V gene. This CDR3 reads CASSYYVAGTYEQFF. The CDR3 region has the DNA TGTGCCAGCAGTTATTACGTCGCAGGGACTTACGAGCAGTTCTTC.

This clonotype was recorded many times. The CDR3 sequence is CSAPGPGGYEQYF. CDR3 DNA: TGCAGTGCGCCGGGGCCCGGGGGTTACGAGCAGTACTTC. The chain carries TRBV20-1 and TRBJ2-7, with TRBD2 as a possible D gene (6 bases). CDR1 DFQATT and CDR2 SNEGSKA come from the germline V gene (reference sequence). V was clipped by 6 bases and J by 4 bases, with 16 bases between them. The CDR3 contains 13 residues.

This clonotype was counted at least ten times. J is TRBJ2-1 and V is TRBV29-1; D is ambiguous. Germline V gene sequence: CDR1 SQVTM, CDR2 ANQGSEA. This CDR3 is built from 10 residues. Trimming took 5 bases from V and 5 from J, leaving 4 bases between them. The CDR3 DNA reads TGCAGCGTTTCCGACAATGAGCAGTTCTTC. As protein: CSVSDNEQFF.

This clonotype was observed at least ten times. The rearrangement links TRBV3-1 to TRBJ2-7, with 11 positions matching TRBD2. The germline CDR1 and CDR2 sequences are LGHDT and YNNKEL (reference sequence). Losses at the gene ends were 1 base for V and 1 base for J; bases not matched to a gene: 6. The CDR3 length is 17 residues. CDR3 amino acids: CASSQVQTSGVSYEQYF. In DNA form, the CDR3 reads TGTGCCAGCAGCCAAGTCCAGACTAGCGGGGTGTCCTACGAGCAGTACTTC.

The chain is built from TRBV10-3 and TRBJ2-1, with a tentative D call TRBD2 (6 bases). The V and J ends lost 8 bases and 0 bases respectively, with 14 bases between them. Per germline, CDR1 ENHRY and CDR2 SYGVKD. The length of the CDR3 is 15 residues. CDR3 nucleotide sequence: TGTGCCATCCGGACTATCGATAGCTCCTACAATGAGCAGTTCTTC. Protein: CAIRTIDSSYNEQFF.

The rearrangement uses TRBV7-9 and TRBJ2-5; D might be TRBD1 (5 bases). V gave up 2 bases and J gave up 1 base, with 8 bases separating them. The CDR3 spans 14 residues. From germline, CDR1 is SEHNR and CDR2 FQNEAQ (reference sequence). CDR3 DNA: TGTGCCAGCAGCTTATCAGGGCTCCAAGAGACCCAGTACTTC. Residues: CASSLSGLQETQYF.

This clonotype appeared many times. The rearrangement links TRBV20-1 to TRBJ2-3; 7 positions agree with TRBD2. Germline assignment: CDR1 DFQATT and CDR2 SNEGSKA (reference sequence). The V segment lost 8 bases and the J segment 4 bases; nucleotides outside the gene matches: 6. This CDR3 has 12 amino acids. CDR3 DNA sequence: TGCAGTCTCGGGGGGAGGGCAGATACGCAGTATTTT. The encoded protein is CSLGGRADTQYF.